What follows are 18 T cell receptor beta chains derived from one specimen sequenced in a study of blood T cell repertoires in COVID-19. Data came from immunoSEQ multiplex PCR; TCRdb stores just in-frame clones and leaves some out. The sample consists of 150,000 to 200,000 clones, less than 90% of them appearing once. Sequencing used peripheral blood. The receptors originated from a woman in her 70s with COVID-19, enrolled during active disease.

This rearrangement joins TRBV5-1 to TRBJ1-2; TRBD1 is a possible D gene (5 bases). This CDR3 is 15 amino acids long. Germline values: CDR1 SGHRS, CDR2 YFSETQ. Trimming removed 4 bases at V and 4 bases at J, with 17 bases between. This CDR3 reads CASSTGGGQGYGYTF. CDR3 DNA sequence: TGCGCCAGCAGCACCGGGGGAGGGCAAGGCTATGGCTACACCTTC.

This clone was seen only once. The gene calls are TRBV28 and TRBJ2-2, with TRBD2 as a possible D gene (6 bases). With 5 bases removed from V and 5 bases from J, the gap between germline ends came to 9 bases. The CDR3 spans 13 residues. Germline CDR1 MDHEN, CDR2 SYDVKM. The CDR3 nucleotides are TGTGCCAGCAGTGGGGGGAAGACCGGGGAGCTGTTTTTT. This codes for CASSGGKTGELFF.

This clone appeared once. The V call is TRBV5-1, the J call TRBJ2-3, with D perhaps matching TRBD2 (6 bases). The V end lost 1 base, the J end lost 7 bases, and 19 bases lay between the germline ends. Germline-derived CDR1 and CDR2 are SGHRS and YFSETQ. This CDR3 spans 16 amino acids. The CDR3, as DNA: TGCGCCAGCAGCTTGTCAGGAGGGGCCGGTAAGCATACGCAGTATTTT. This sequence encodes CASSLSGGAGKHTQYF.

This chain uses TRBV5-1 with TRBJ2-2; D remains unclear. Germline CDR1 is SGHRS and CDR2 is YFSETQ. The V and J ends lost 0 bases and 5 bases respectively, with 5 bases between them. The CDR3 covers 13 residues. CDR3 sequence reads: CASSLDSTGELFF. The CDR3 DNA reads TGCGCCAGCAGCTTGGACTCGACCGGGGAGCTGTTTTTT.

The V and J genes are TRBV28 and TRBJ2-7; possible D gene TRBD2, 6 bases. Germline CDR1 is MDHEN and CDR2 is SYDVKM. Trimming took 6 bases from V and 4 from J, leaving 16 bases between them. The CDR3 runs 14 residues. The CDR3 bases are TGTGCCAGCAGCCCCTCCGGGGGAAGGTACGAGCAGTACTTC. It encodes CASSPSGGRYEQYF.

The sample holds one count of this clone. Other nucleotide sequences from this sample produce the same CDR3. The CDR3 DNA follows: TGTGCCAGTAGTATCCGGGGGGAGTCCTACAATGAGCAGTTCTTC. It is translated as CASSIRGESYNEQFF. This chain joins TRBV19 and TRBJ2-1; 7 bases align to TRBD2. Germline values: CDR1 LNHDA, CDR2 SQIVND (reference sequence). This CDR3 contains 15 residues. V gave up 3 bases and J gave up 1 base; unmatched junction bases: 3.

The rearrangement uses TRBV7-9 and TRBJ1-4; 11 positions agree with TRBD1. CDR3 length equals 17 residues. Trimming removed 4 bases from V and 5 bases from J; junction bases left unmatched: 9. Per germline, CDR1 SEHNR and CDR2 FQNEAQ (reference sequence). The CDR3 DNA sequence: TGTGCCAGCAGCTCACGCGGGACAGGGGGAAGCAATGAAAAACTGTTTTTT. This gives the protein CASSSRGTGGSNEKLFF.

The rearrangement joins TRBV4-3 to TRBJ1-5; D remains unclear. Trimming took off 1 base at V and 2 bases at J, with 3 bases between the two ends. Germline V gene sequence: CDR1 LGHNA, CDR2 YSLEER. There are 13 residues in the CDR3. CDR3 sequence (DNA): TGCGCCAGCAGCCAAGGGCGCAATCAGCCCCAGCATTTT. The encoded protein is CASSQGRNQPQHF.

The J gene is TRBJ2-1, the V gene TRBV30; TRBD2 agrees at 16 bases. With 2 bases clipped from V and 6 bases from J, the junction kept 4 bases outside the gene matches. The germline CDR1 and CDR2 sequences are GTSNPN and SVGIG (reference sequence). The CDR3 has 16 residues. For the CDR3, the DNA is TGTGCCTGGAGTCGGGGACTAGCGGGAGGGGGCAATGAGCAGTTCTTC. Translation gives CAWSRGLAGGGNEQFF.

The chain employs TRBV28 and TRBJ2-3; D is perhaps TRBD2 (6 bases). The CDR3 extends over 17 amino acids. The V gene's germline CDR1 is MDHEN and CDR2 SYDVKM. The ends were cut back, 1 base at V and 4 bases at J, with 18 bases in the middle. The CDR3 here is CASSLYGRDLGADTQYF. As DNA, the CDR3 is TGTGCCAGCAGTTTATACGGGCGGGACTTGGGCGCAGATACGCAGTATTTT.

The chain links TRBV9 to TRBJ2-2; weak D call: TRBD1 (6 bases). From germline, CDR1 is SGDLS and CDR2 YYNGEE. The V end was cut by 5 bases, the J end by 1 base, with 6 bases between. The CDR3 length is 13 residues. CDR3 loop: CASRGGNTGELFF. CDR3 DNA: TGTGCCAGCAGAGGGGGGAACACCGGGGAGCTGTTTTTT.

The chain links TRBV5-1 to TRBJ2-3, with D perhaps matching TRBD1 (5 bases). CDR1 and CDR2 from the germline V gene are SGHRS and YFSETQ. This CDR3 spans 14 amino acids. The V end was cut by 3 bases, the J end by 2 bases, with 10 bases between. CDR3 amino acids: CASSSQGITDTQYF. The CDR3 bases are TGCGCCAGCAGCTCCCAGGGAATCACAGATACGCAGTATTTT.

The count of this clone is one. The V gene is TRBV5-1, the J gene TRBJ2-3, with a tentative D call TRBD1 (6 bases). Germline CDR1 is SGHRS and CDR2 is YFSETQ. The CDR3 extends over 15 amino acids. V shed 4 bases and J shed 2 bases, with 14 bases lying between them. CDR3 bases: TGCGCCAGCAGCCCTGGTGACAGGAACACAGATACGCAGTATTTT. It specifies CASSPGDRNTDTQYF.

The V and J genes are TRBV28 and TRBJ1-1; D is uncertain. The CDR3 covers 12 residues. Trimming pared 10 bases from V and 4 bases from J, leaving 13 bases between. Per the germline V gene, CDR1 is MDHEN and CDR2 is SYDVKM. The CDR3 loop reads CATLEVGTEAFF. The CDR3, as DNA: TGTGCCACCCTAGAGGTGGGCACTGAAGCTTTCTTT.

V gene TRBV24-1 combines with J gene TRBJ1-2; TRBD1 might be the D (6 bases). Germline V gene sequence: CDR1 KGHDR, CDR2 SFDVKD. This CDR3 spans 13 amino acids. The V end was cut by 6 bases, the J end by 8 bases, with 15 bases between. CDR3 amino acids: CATSRQGFSGYTF. CDR3 in DNA: TGTGCCACCAGTAGGCAGGGGTTTAGCGGCTACACCTTC.

The chain carries TRBV6-5 and TRBJ2-7, with D maybe TRBD2 (5 bases). Germline CDR1 and CDR2: MNHEY and SVGAGI. The CDR3 covers 16 residues. Trimming stripped 4 bases from V and 0 bases from J, with 16 bases between. The CDR3 sequence is CASSSPGRLRSYEQYF. The CDR3 nucleotides are TGTGCCAGCAGTTCCCCGGGAAGACTACGCTCCTACGAGCAGTACTTC.

The J gene is TRBJ2-5, the V gene TRBV7-2; D might be TRBD1 (5 bases). In germline, CDR1 is SGHTA, CDR2 FQGNSA. The V gene lost 1 base and the J gene lost 2 bases, with 14 bases spanning the gap. The CDR3 has 16 residues. The CDR3 loop is CASSLGSARGQETQYF. The CDR3 nucleotides read TGTGCCAGCAGCTTAGGGTCCGCTAGGGGTCAAGAGACCCAGTACTTC.

This chain connects TRBV28 to TRBJ2-3, with 8 bases identical to TRBD2. With V trimmed by 7 bases and J by 0 bases, 3 bases remained unmatched. CDR3 length: 14 amino acids. The germline CDR1 and CDR2 sequences are MDHEN and SYDVKM. The CDR3 DNA is TGTGCCAGCACCCCTAGCGGGAGCACAGATACGCAGTATTTT. This sequence encodes CASTPSGSTDTQYF. Full variable domain (missing parts from reference TRBV28 and TRBJ2-3): DVKVTQSSRYLVKRTGEKVFLECVQDMDHENMFWYRQDPGLGLRLIYFSYDVKMKEKGDIPEGYSVSREKKERFSLILESASTNQTSMYLCASTPSGSTDTQYFGPGTRLTVL.